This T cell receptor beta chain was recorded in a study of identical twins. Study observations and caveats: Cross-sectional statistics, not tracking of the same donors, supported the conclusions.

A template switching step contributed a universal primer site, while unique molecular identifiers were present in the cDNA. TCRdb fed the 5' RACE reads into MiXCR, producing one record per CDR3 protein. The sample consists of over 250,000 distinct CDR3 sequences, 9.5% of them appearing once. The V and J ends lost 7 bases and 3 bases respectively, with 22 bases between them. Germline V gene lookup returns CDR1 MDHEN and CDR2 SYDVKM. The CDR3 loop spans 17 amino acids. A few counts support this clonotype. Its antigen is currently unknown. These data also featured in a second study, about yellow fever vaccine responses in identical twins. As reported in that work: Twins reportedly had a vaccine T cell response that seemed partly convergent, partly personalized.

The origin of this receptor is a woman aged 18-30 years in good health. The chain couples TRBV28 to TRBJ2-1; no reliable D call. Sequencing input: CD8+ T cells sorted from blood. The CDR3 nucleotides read TGTGCCAGCACCATAAAAACCGGGCTGAGCTACTACAATGAGCAGTTCTTC. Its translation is CASTIKTGLSYYNEQFF.